What follows describes a single T cell receptor (beta chain). This specimen comes from a study of blood T cell repertoires in COVID-19. Across the study: Nucleic acid was either cDNA or gDNA, and it came from T cells, B-cell-depleted T cells, or PBMCs.

Authors' analysis steps: The assay estimated nucleated cells by amplifying reference gene primers. Sequencing was performed with immunoSEQ multiplex PCR; in TCRdb, only in-frame clones are kept and a portion is missing. The D gene and trimming were derived from the DNA, and the V and J assignments and clone size from that table. The sample lists 150,000 to 180,000 clones, roughly 84% seen once, with around 0.63% in the top ten. The CDR3 sequence is 16 residues long. Germline V gene sequence: CDR1 MDHEN, CDR2 SYDVKM. V gave up 5 bases and J gave up 5 bases, with 21 bases separating them. The V and J genes are TRBV28 and TRBJ1-2; D unresolved. This clonotype originated in a man between 60 and 70 years old with COVID-19, enrolled during active disease. The sequencing input was peripheral blood. This chain's CDR3 is CASSPWGGSAPYGYTF. The CDR3 DNA is TGTGCCAGCAGTCCCTGGGGAGGGTCAGCGCCGTATGGCTACACCTTC.